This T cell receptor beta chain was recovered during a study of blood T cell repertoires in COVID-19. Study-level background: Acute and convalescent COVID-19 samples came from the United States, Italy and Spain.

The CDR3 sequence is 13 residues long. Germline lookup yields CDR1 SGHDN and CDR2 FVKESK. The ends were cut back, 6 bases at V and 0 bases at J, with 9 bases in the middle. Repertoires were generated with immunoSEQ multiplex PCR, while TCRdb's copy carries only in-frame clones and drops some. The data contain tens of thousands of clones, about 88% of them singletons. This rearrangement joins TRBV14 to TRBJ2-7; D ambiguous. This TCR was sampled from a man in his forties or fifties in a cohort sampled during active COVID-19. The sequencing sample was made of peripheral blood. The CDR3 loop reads CASRRPSSYEQYV. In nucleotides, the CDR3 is TGTGCCAGCAGGAGGCCGAGCTCCTACGAGCAGTACGTC.